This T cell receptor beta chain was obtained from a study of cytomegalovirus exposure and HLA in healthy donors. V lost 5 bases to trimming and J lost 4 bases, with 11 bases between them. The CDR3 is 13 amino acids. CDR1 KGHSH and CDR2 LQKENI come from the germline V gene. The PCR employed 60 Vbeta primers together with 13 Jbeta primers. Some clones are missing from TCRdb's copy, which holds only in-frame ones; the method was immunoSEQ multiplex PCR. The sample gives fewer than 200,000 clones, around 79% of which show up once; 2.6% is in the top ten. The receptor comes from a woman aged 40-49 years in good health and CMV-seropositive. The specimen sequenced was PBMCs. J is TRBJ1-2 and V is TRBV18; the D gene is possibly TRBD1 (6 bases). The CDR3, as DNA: TGTGCCAGCTCATCGGGACACCCCTATGGCTACACCTTC. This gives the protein CASSSGHPYGYTF.